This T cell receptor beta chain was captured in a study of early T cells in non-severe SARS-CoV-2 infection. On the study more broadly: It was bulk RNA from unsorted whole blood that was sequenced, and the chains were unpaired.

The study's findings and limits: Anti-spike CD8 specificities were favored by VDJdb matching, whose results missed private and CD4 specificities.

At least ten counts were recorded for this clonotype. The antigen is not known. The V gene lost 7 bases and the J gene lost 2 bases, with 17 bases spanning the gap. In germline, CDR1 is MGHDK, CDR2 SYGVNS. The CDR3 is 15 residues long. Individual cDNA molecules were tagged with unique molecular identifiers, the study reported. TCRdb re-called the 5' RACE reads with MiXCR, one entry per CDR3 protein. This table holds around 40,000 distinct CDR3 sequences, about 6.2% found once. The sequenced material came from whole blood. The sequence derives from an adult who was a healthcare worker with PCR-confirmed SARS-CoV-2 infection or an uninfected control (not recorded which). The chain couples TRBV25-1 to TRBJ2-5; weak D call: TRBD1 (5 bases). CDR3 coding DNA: TGTGCCAGCAATAGGGGCCCCATGGGGCAAGAGACCCAGTACTTC. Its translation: CASNRGPMGQETQYF.